The rows below give T cell receptor beta chains drawn from one sample of a study of blood T cell repertoires in COVID-19. Sequencing was performed with immunoSEQ multiplex PCR; in TCRdb, only in-frame clones are kept and a portion is missing. The top ten hold under 8.5% of the sample, which has about 360,000 clones, approximately 86% seen once. Sequences were obtained from peripheral blood. The receptors shown here come from a woman between 55 and 75 years old with COVID-19, enrolled during active disease. CDR3s leave out the opening cysteine and the closing phenylalanine or tryptophan. Each record gives: J gene, D gene, CDR3 length, V gene, CDR3 protein. D genes are given only for firm matches.

>TRBJ2-5|TRBD2|15|TRBV7-2
ASSLERNRGGQETQY
>TRBJ1-3|-|13|TRBV7-9
ASSFTGRLGDTIY
>TRBJ2-5|TRBD2|13|TRBV20-1
SASRWEGQRETQY
>TRBJ1-2|TRBD1|12|TRBV29-1
SVEEWTGGKGYT
>TRBJ1-3|TRBD1|17|TRBV7-9
ASSLKSPGQASSGNTIY
>TRBJ1-2|TRBD1|10|TRBV29-1
SAGTGNYGYT
>TRBJ2-3|TRBD2|12|TRBV19
ASSTSGGTDTQY
>TRBJ1-1|-|14|TRBV2
ASTLLDDRTNTEAF
>TRBJ2-1|TRBD2|10|TRBV3-1/TRBV3-2
ASSQVAGEQF
>TRBJ2-7|TRBD1|12|TRBV13
ASSLTGSTYEQY
>TRBJ1-6|-|11|TRBV7-3
ASSFRGNSPLH
>TRBJ2-7|TRBD1|13|TRBV2
ASSGPGQGSYEQY
>TRBJ2-3|-|17|TRBV3-1/TRBV3-2
ASSQGFEGRGDISDTQY
>TRBJ1-4|-|9|TRBV30
AWSRSEKLF
>TRBJ1-1|TRBD1|11|TRBV30
AWSGQGNTEAF